This entry concerns a single T cell receptor (beta chain). This clonotype was counted a few times. The antigen it binds to is not known. One base away there is no much larger clone; base qualities are not given. CDR1 and CDR2 are read off the germline V gene as SGHRS and YFSETQ. V lost 7 bases and J lost 3 bases, and the count of bases not matched to a germline gene is 3. Reading from cysteine to phenylalanine, the CDR3 counts 13 amino acids. Solely the CDR3 DNA is kept, with 39 bases framed from the first base. This entry belongs to a study of regulatory T cells in long-lasting Graves disease listed by TCRdb under 2021. Context from the whole study: Patients with newly diagnosed Graves' disease had been on antithyroid drugs for under 3 months. TCR sequencing covered 13 persistent and around 20 newly diagnosed Graves' disease patients, some 33 samples in total. The study was registered as a clinical trial and conducted in China. Peripheral blood TCR sequencing and RNA sequencing compared persistent Graves' disease patients with newly diagnosed Graves' disease patients.

The time point label, read with the paper, signifies: newly diagnosed GD, antithyroid drugs for less than 3 months. RNA was extracted from PBMCs in TRIzol for both TCR sequencing and RNA sequencing. The diagnosis of Graves' disease was made according to American Thyroid Association guidelines. Recruitment of patients was carried out at an endocrinology department in Xi'an, China. From each patient, approximately 9.9 milliliters of peripheral blood was collected into an EDTA anticoagulant tube. Ficoll Paque Plus density gradient separation was used to isolate PBMCs, and no further T cell sorting was performed. An Agilent 2100 Bioanalyzer and agarose gel were used to assess RNA quality, and a NanoDrop 2000 was used to measure RNA concentration. The receptor library was made with multiplex PCR. The sequencer was an Illumina HiSeq 4000. CDR3 regions were amplified by Arm-PCR with iRepertoire HTBI primers to construct TCR beta libraries. PCR products were gel purified before sequencing. In the source study's methods: Gene usage analysis of CDR3 amino acid clonotypes relied on the roughly 60 TRBV and around 14 TRBJ segments identified across samples. COPE and FqMerger were used to merge the filtered high-quality paired reads into contigs. BLAST was used to align contigs to the IMGT TRBV, TRBD and TRBJ reference genes, and CDR3 was defined following IMGT. Highly expanded clones were defined as clonotypes with a frequency above 0.1%. Repertoire diversity was measured by Shannon entropy, and V-J evenness by the Gini coefficient. Clonotypes shared by more than one individual were considered public. TCRdb applied fastp at Q25 and MiXCR to the public reads, then kept only in-frame beta chains. Each CDR3 protein appears once, grouped with its most common genes and DNA. These V and J calls originate from TCRdb's pipeline instead of the authors' own analysis. The sample profile shows 350,000 to 500,000 distinct CDR3 sequences; approximately 14% of them were found once. The ten largest clones take up over 15% of the sample.

General study outcomes and caveats: Lower TCR Shannon entropy and fewer highly expanded clones were observed in persistent Graves' disease patients than in newly diagnosed patients, which suggested clonal expansion. TRBV28, TRBJ1-2 and TRBJ2-5 were preferentially used in persistent disease, while TRBV20-1 and TRBJ2-1 were favored in newly diagnosed disease. Because the primary lesion, thyroid tissue, could not be accessed, the study looked at peripheral blood alone. The small sample size was acknowledged by the authors as a limitation that may reduce accuracy. A larger number of public clonotypes was shared among persistent patients (over 2,500) than among newly diagnosed patients (around 970). Sequencing and analysis were limited to the TCR beta chain.

These data were also filed under a second study, of T cells in Graves' hyperthyroidism and ophthalmopathy. Per the second study: Stable Graves' hyperthyroidism was defined as the absence of progression to ophthalmopathy over 18 months of follow-up. Hyperthyroidism patients were newly diagnosed, with disease duration under 2 months, and aged 18 to 65 years. The study excluded patients with uncontrolled infections, other autoimmune diseases, pregnancy or lactation. Diagnoses relied on clinical symptoms, serum thyroxine and TRAb, thyroid ultrasound and orbital computed tomography. The first round of RT-PCR for the TCR CDR3 was performed with the HTBI primer set and the Qiagen OneStep RT-PCR kit. Most expanded thyroid clonotypes (frequency above 0.001) were also detected in blood, a finding suggesting that blood repertoires may reflect thyroid immune responses. A 13 V-J signature model separated ophthalmopathy from stable hyperthyroidism, with just over 85% sensitivity and 81% to 83% specificity in cross-validation and 80%/75% in testing. In validation, the model predicted progression to ophthalmopathy a median of about 6 months before onset, with about 67% sensitivity and roughly 79% specificity. TCR V-J signatures able to tell the groups apart were searched for in a discovery cohort of approximately 95 patients, of whom 43 had Graves' ophthalmopathy and 57 had stable Graves' hyperthyroidism. Prospective prediction of ophthalmopathy was tested in an independent validation cohort of approximately 18 hyperthyroidism patients and around 16 patients who later progressed to ophthalmopathy. The 75 to 100 discovery patients were divided at random into training and test sets in a 7:3 ratio. The study also compared thyroid tissue and blood T-cell repertoires from about six Graves' hyperthyroidism patients. After sampling, hyperthyroidism patients received methimazole starting at 30 mg daily, and ophthalmopathy patients received high-dose intravenous methylprednisolone. The libraries were constructed in a second round of multiplex PCR and then size-selected and purified. Sequencing of the libraries was done on an Illumina HiSeq2000 using paired-end 100 bp reads. Raw data were processed with SOAPnuke, discarding reads with adapters, uncalled bases, mean Phred below 15, or no exact constant-primer or identifier match. COPE v1.2.5 was used to merge high-quality paired reads, and clonotypes were defined as unique nucleotide sequences. MiTCR v1.1 was used to align clonotypes to the IMGT TRBV, TRBD and TRBJ reference segments. The analysis included only V-J combinations with a frequency above 0.0001, which together covered around 99% of the repertoires. The TCS score was defined as F50 (clonal expansion) divided by E x V (chaos), with BLOSUM62-based TCRdist calculated between CDR3 peptides within each V-J. Welch's t-statistics and random forest reduced roughly 540 V-J features to roughly 13, which were used in a naive Bayes classifier (R e1071). Sample size was not statistically predetermined, and investigators were not blinded to group allocation. The paper reports TCR Vbeta CDR3 sequencing of over 120 peripheral blood samples: over 40 ophthalmopathy, some 80 hyperthyroidism and approximately 17 progressor patients.

The material was peripheral blood mononuclear cells (PBMCs), obtained at new diagnosis, from a patient treated with antithyroid drugs. The V and J segments used are TRBV5-1 and TRBJ2-1; TRBD1 aligns with 8 central bases. This receptor was obtained from a woman aged 45-59 years with Graves disease. Donor details come from another sample of the same person, matched by shared clones. The CDR3 region: CASSTGDYNEQFF. The DNA reads TGCGCCAGCTCGACAGGGGACTACAATGAGCAGTTCTTC.